The next 21 T cell receptor beta chains were all read from a single sample in a study of blood T cell repertoires in COVID-19. TCRdb's copy holds only in-frame clones and misses some; the assay was immunoSEQ multiplex PCR. Here the sample spans 150,000 to 200,000 clones, nearly 90% being singletons. The sequencing sample was made of peripheral blood. The receptors were gathered from a man in his 60s with active or convalescent COVID-19.

The chain combines TRBV11-3 with TRBJ2-1, with D unclear. From germline, CDR1 is SGHNT and CDR2 YENEEA. The CDR3 sequence is 15 residues long. V shed 5 bases and J shed 0 bases, with 11 bases lying between them. The chain's CDR3 is CASSPRLASYNEQFF. For the CDR3, the DNA is TGTGCCAGCAGCCCCCGACTGGCCTCCTACAATGAGCAGTTCTTC.

V gene TRBV5-1 combines with J gene TRBJ2-5, with D tentatively TRBD1 (6 bases). This CDR3 comprises 15 residues. The germline CDR1 and CDR2 sequences are SGHRS and YFSETQ. Trimming cost V 0 bases and J 2 bases, with 11 bases left between them. CDR3 sequence reads: CASSLGQVGQETQYF. The CDR3 DNA sequence: TGCGCCAGCAGCTTGGGACAGGTGGGACAAGAGACCCAGTACTTC. The entire variable domain, with the rest obtained from reference TRBV5-1 and TRBJ2-5, is as follows: KAGVTQTPRYLIKTRGQQVTLSCSPISGHRSVSWYQQTPGQGLQFLFEYFSETQRNKGNFPGRFSGRQFSNSRSEMNVSTLELGDSALYLCASSLGQVGQETQYFGPGTRLLVL.

J is TRBJ1-1 and V is TRBV5-1; TRBD1 agrees at 8 bases. The CDR3 sequence is 18 residues long. Trimming at V came to 4 bases and at J to 4 bases, leaving 18 bases not matched to a gene. Looked up from germline, CDR1 is SGHRS and CDR2 is YFSETQ. In nucleotides, the CDR3 is TGCGCCAGCAGCCCGACTTGGGCAGGGGGCTTTTTGGCCACTGAAGCTTTCTTT. It yields the protein CASSPTWAGGFLATEAFF.

The rearrangement uses TRBV19 and TRBJ1-4; D unresolved. Trimming pared 10 bases from V and 0 bases from J, leaving 9 bases between. Germline values: CDR1 LNHDA, CDR2 SQIVND (reference sequence). The CDR3 is 13 residues long. The CDR3 bases are TGTGCCATTTACACCGCAACTAATGAAAAACTGTTTTTT. Translated: CAIYTATNEKLFF.

This chain uses TRBV4-1 with TRBJ2-7, with 10 nucleotides matching TRBD1. This CDR3 has 15 amino acids. Looked up from germline, CDR1 is MGHRA and CDR2 is YSYEKL. The V and J ends lost 2 bases and 4 bases, in that order; junction bases with no gene match: 5. The CDR3 reads CASSQSGTGVYEQYF. CDR3 DNA: TGCGCCAGCAGCCAATCCGGGACAGGGGTATACGAGCAGTACTTC.

This clone was seen just once. The rearrangement uses TRBV9 and TRBJ2-1; TRBD2 matches 13 bases. There are 17 residues in the CDR3. CDR1 and CDR2 from the germline V gene are SGDLS and YYNGEE. Trimming removed 4 bases from V and 6 bases from J; junction bases left unmatched: 10. The CDR3 loop reads CASSPTGLAGSSNEQFF. In DNA form, the CDR3 reads TGTGCCAGCAGCCCGACGGGACTAGCGGGGTCAAGCAATGAGCAGTTCTTC.

The chain combines TRBV7-2 with TRBJ2-5; D gene uncertain. V was clipped by 4 bases and J by 0 bases, with 3 bases between them. The CDR3 sequence is 12 residues long. Germline CDR1 is SGHTA and CDR2 is FQGNSA. In DNA form, the CDR3 reads TGTGCCAGCAGCTACTACCAAGAGACCCAGTACTTC. It encodes CASSYYQETQYF.

The chain links TRBV11-1 to TRBJ2-7, with TRBD2 identical over 9 bases. V gave up 5 bases and J gave up 2 bases; unmatched junction bases: 4. The length of the CDR3 is 14 residues. CDR1 and CDR2 (germline): SGHAT, FQDESV (reference sequence). CDR3 amino acids: CASSRTSETYEQYF. Written as DNA, the CDR3 is TGTGCCAGCAGCCGGACTAGCGAGACCTACGAGCAGTACTTC. The whole variable domain, remainder taken from reference TRBV11-1 and TRBJ2-7, is EAEVAQSPRYKITEKSQAVAFWCDPISGHATLYWYRQILGQGPELLVQFQDESVVDDSQLPKDRFSAERLKGVDSTLKIQPAELGDSAMYLCASSRTSETYEQYFGPGTRLTVT.

The CDR3 DNA is TGTGCCTGGAGTGAGGAGGTCCCCCTAGCGGATCATACCTACGAGCAGTACTTC. Residues: CAWSEEVPLADHTYEQYF. The chain links TRBV30 to TRBJ2-7; 7 bases agree with TRBD2. The germline V gene has CDR1 GTSNPN and CDR2 SVGIG (reference sequence). Trimming removed 1 base from V and 2 bases from J; junction bases left unmatched: 17. The CDR3 has 18 amino acids.

CDR3 nucleotides: TGCGCCAGCAGCTCGGGACTAGCGGGGGTTAACACCGGGGAGCTGTTTTTT. This codes for CASSSGLAGVNTGELFF. The V and J genes are TRBV5-1 and TRBJ2-2, with 14 bases that match TRBD2. Germline values: CDR1 SGHRS, CDR2 YFSETQ. J lost 2 bases, V lost 3 bases, and 3 bases had no gene match. The length of the CDR3 is 17 residues.

The rearrangement links TRBV6-5 to TRBJ1-5; tentative D call: TRBD1 (5 bases). This CDR3 is 14 amino acids long. The V and J ends lost 6 bases and 1 base respectively, with 10 bases between them. Germline assignment: CDR1 MNHEY and CDR2 SVGAGI. The CDR3 region has the DNA TGTGCCAGCAGACCAGGGTCCAGCAATCAGCCCCAGCATTTT. It translates to CASRPGSSNQPQHF.

V gene TRBV5-1 combines with J gene TRBJ2-7; 10 bases map to TRBD2. Looked up from germline, CDR1 is SGHRS and CDR2 is YFSETQ. Trimming took 5 bases from V and 3 from J; bases not matched to a gene: 5. CDR3 length: 14 residues. The CDR3 DNA reads TGCGCCAGCAGACTTTCTAGCGGGGGCTACGAGCAGTACTTC. Translation: CASRLSSGGYEQYF.

The J gene is TRBJ2-7, the V gene TRBV4-1; 7 bases align to TRBD2. J was trimmed by 6 bases and V by 4 bases; bases with no gene match: 12. This CDR3 has 15 residues. Germline V gives CDR1 MGHRA, CDR2 YSYEKL. CDR3 sequence reads: CASSLFPAGTREQYF. The CDR3 DNA sequence: TGCGCCAGCAGCCTTTTCCCAGCGGGGACTCGCGAGCAGTACTTC.

V is TRBV5-1 and J is TRBJ2-7, with 7 nucleotides matching TRBD1. Germline CDR1 and CDR2: SGHRS and YFSETQ. Unmatched junction bases numbered 5, after V lost 0 bases and J lost 5 bases. The CDR3 is 14 amino acids. The CDR3 loop is CASSLGDRDHEQYF. CDR3 sequence (DNA): TGCGCCAGCAGCTTGGGAGACAGGGACCACGAGCAGTACTTC.

The rearrangement joins TRBV19 to TRBJ2-5; 7 positions match TRBD1. The junction had 0 bases not matched to a gene; V was cut back by 4 bases and J by 1 base. CDR1 LNHDA and CDR2 SQIVND come from the germline V gene (reference sequence). This CDR3 spans 13 amino acids. The CDR3 nucleotides read TGTGCCAGTAGTAGACAGGGCCAAGAGACCCAGTACTTC. Translating it yields CASSRQGQETQYF.

V gene TRBV2 combines with J gene TRBJ1-5; D possibly corresponds to TRBD1 (5 bases). CDR3 length equals 14 residues. The germline CDR1 and CDR2 sequences are SNHLY and FYNNEI. The ends were cut back, 9 bases at V and 0 bases at J, with 12 bases in the middle. The CDR3 bases are TGTGCCAGTGCAGACAGTTATAGCAATCAGCCCCAGCATTTT. Its protein is CASADSYSNQPQHF.

The chain couples TRBV4-1 to TRBJ2-7, with unresolved D. The CDR3 runs to 13 residues. The V end was cut by 3 bases, the J end by 6 bases, with 12 bases between. Germline CDR1 is MGHRA and CDR2 is YSYEKL. The CDR3 DNA sequence: TGCGCCAGCAGCCAGCCCCGACCGGGCGAGCAGTACTTC. Amino acid sequence: CASSQPRPGEQYF.

This rearrangement joins TRBV5-1 to TRBJ1-1; D gene ambiguous. The germline V gene has CDR1 SGHRS and CDR2 YFSETQ. CDR3 length: 15 amino acids. The V gene lost 4 bases and the J gene lost 2 bases, with 15 bases spanning the gap. CDR3: CASSKNGEPNTEAFF. The CDR3 DNA is TGCGCCAGCAGCAAGAACGGGGAACCCAACACTGAAGCTTTCTTT.

The J gene is TRBJ1-1, the V gene TRBV6-6; 9 bases fit TRBD1. Looked up from germline, CDR1 is MNHNY and CDR2 is SVGAGI (reference sequence). The length of the CDR3 is 14 residues. V trimming: 7 bases; J trimming: 3 bases; junction bases outside the gene matches: 6. The CDR3: CASTLTGGDTEAFF. CDR3 bases: TGTGCCAGCACCCTTACAGGGGGCGACACTGAAGCTTTCTTT.

V gene TRBV5-1 combines with J gene TRBJ2-3, with 11 bases matching TRBD1. V lost 3 bases to trimming and J lost 3 bases; unmatched junction nucleotides: 0. Per the germline V gene, CDR1 is SGHRS and CDR2 is YFSETQ. The CDR3 covers 14 residues. The DNA for the CDR3 is TGCGCCAGCAGCTGGGACAGGGGGACAGATACGCAGTATTTT. The encoded protein is CASSWDRGTDTQYF.

The table lists this clone with a few counts. The chain employs TRBV5-1 and TRBJ1-2; D might be TRBD1 (6 bases). The CDR3 consists of 14 residues. V was shortened by 2 bases and J by 8 bases, with 16 bases between the two germline ends. Germline CDR1 and CDR2: SGHRS and YFSETQ. The CDR3: CASSFSGTSEGYTF. In DNA, the CDR3 is TGCGCCAGCAGCTTCTCCGGGACATCGGAGGGCTACACCTTC.